This T cell receptor (beta chain) stems from a study of T cell responses to AZD1222 COVID-19 vaccine. Study-wide results and caveats: Repertoire collection took place solely once the T cell response had peaked. It should be noted that donors were predominantly white British and more often female, and clonal diversity was possibly underestimated.

The V end was cut by 3 bases, the J end by 3 bases, with 9 bases between. This CDR3 has 14 residues. Germline CDR1 and CDR2: LNHDA and SQIVND (reference sequence). Profiling relied on immunoSEQ multiplex PCR, and the TCRdb table lists in-frame clones only, not all of them. The sample lists around 140,000 clones; about 93% were seen once. Worth noting for this clone: As yet, its antigen is unknown.

Sequenced material: peripheral blood, taken on day 0 of AZD1222 vaccination. This sequence joins TRBV19 and TRBJ1-5; no reliable D call. This TCR came from an adult in good health. In DNA form, the CDR3 reads TGTGCCAGTAGTATCGCAGTTCTCAATCAGCCCCAGCATTTT. Protein product: CASSIAVLNQPQHF.